The 11 T cell receptor beta chains listed next were all sequenced from one sample in a study of T cell changes during pregnancy in multiple sclerosis. Data came from immunoSEQ multiplex PCR; TCRdb stores just in-frame clones and leaves some out. Altogether under 55,000 clones are present, around 93% being singletons, with the ten largest covering 9.5% to 13%. This sample comprised CD8+ T cells from peripheral blood mononuclear cells, obtained after pregnancy. The source of these receptors is a female donor with multiple sclerosis, enrolled in a pregnancy study.

This clone was found many times. The chain has TRBV7-6 and TRBJ1-1; D may be TRBD1 (5 bases). From germline, CDR1 is SGHVS and CDR2 FNYEAQ. This CDR3 region has 13 residues. V dropped 6 bases and J dropped 3 bases, with 11 bases sitting between them. The DNA of the CDR3 is TGTGCCAGCAGTTGGGGGGGACACACTGAAGCTTTCTTT. This codes for CASSWGGHTEAFF.

The chain uses TRBV9 and TRBJ2-1; the D is unclear. CDR3 length: 12 residues. Germline V lookup: CDR1 SGDLS, CDR2 YYNGEE. Between the trimmed V and J ends, which lost 4 bases and 7 bases, there was a span of 9 bases. In nucleotides, the CDR3 is TGTGCCAGCAGCCCACACAGAAATGAGCAGTTCTTC. It encodes CASSPHRNEQFF.

The chain has TRBV6-1 and TRBJ2-7, with 7 bases identical to TRBD1. From germline, CDR1 is MNHNS and CDR2 SASEGT. V was clipped by 4 bases and J by 3 bases; unmatched bases: 0. The CDR3 sequence is 12 residues long. CDR3 protein: CASSGDSYEQYF. For the CDR3, the DNA is TGTGCCAGCAGTGGGGACAGCTACGAGCAGTACTTC.

The rearrangement uses TRBV6-6 and TRBJ2-3, with 9 bases that match TRBD1. J lost 14 bases, V lost 4 bases, and 4 bases had no gene match. The germline V gene has CDR1 MNHNY and CDR2 SVGAGI (reference sequence). This CDR3 spans 11 amino acids. CDR3 sequence reads: CASSWDRDAYF. Written as DNA, the CDR3 is TGTGCCAGCAGTTGGGACAGGGATGCGTATTTT.

This chain uses TRBV2 with TRBJ2-7; 10 bases align to TRBD2. The trim removed 8 bases at V and 3 bases at J, leaving 7 bases unmatched. Looked up from germline, CDR1 is SNHLY and CDR2 is FYNNEI. The CDR3 is 14 amino acids. The CDR3 here is CASAIAGGDYEQYF. The DNA for the CDR3 is TGTGCCAGCGCCATAGCGGGGGGCGACTACGAGCAGTACTTC.

CDR3 region: CASSARAGGDEQFF. CDR3 in DNA: TGTGCCAGCAGCGCCCGGGCAGGGGGCGATGAGCAGTTCTTC. The chain has TRBV6-4 and TRBJ2-1; 8 positions match TRBD1. The CDR3 runs 14 residues. The V gene's germline CDR1 is MRHNA and CDR2 SNTAGT. Trimming removed 6 bases from V and 8 bases from J; junction bases left unmatched: 9.

The gene calls are TRBV6-1 and TRBJ2-3; 8 bases align to TRBD1. The CDR3 runs to 14 residues. Germline V gene lookup returns CDR1 MNHNS and CDR2 SASEGT. J gave up 3 bases and V 6 bases, and 5 bases lay outside the gene matches. CDR3 nucleotides: TGTGCCAGCAGCAGGGGGCTCGAGACAGATACGCAGTATTTT. This gives the protein CASSRGLETDTQYF.

The chain couples TRBV7-8 to TRBJ1-2; the D gene is possibly TRBD1 (5 bases). Trimming took 1 base from V and 3 from J, leaving 24 bases between them. This CDR3 is 19 amino acids long. The germline V gene has CDR1 SGHVS and CDR2 FQNEAQ. This CDR3 is CASSLGSGGYMPRDYGYTF. The CDR3 DNA reads as TGTGCCAGCAGCTTAGGTTCGGGGGGGTATATGCCCCGGGACTATGGCTACACCTTC.

The gene calls are TRBV18 and TRBJ2-7; D might be TRBD2 (6 bases). The CDR3 is 15 amino acids. Per the germline V gene, CDR1 is KGHSH and CDR2 is LQKENI. Trimming removed 3 bases from V and 0 bases from J, with 12 bases in between. CDR3 sequence: CASSPPEGYSYEQYF. The CDR3 coding sequence is TGTGCCAGCTCACCGCCGGAGGGGTACTCCTACGAGCAGTACTTC.

The chain uses TRBV11-2 and TRBJ1-1; possibly TRBD1 for D (6 bases). The CDR3 has 16 residues. Germline V gene sequence: CDR1 SGHAT, CDR2 FQNNGV. The ends were cut back, 5 bases at V and 0 bases at J, with 16 bases in the middle. The CDR3 is CASSGGTGFMNTEAFF. The CDR3 nucleotides read TGTGCCAGCAGCGGGGGCACAGGATTCATGAACACTGAAGCTTTCTTT.

V is TRBV5-6 and J is TRBJ2-7, with D possibly being TRBD2 (6 bases). CDR1 is SGHDT and CDR2 is YYEEEE in the germline V gene. Between the trimmed V and J ends, which lost 4 bases and 3 bases, there was a span of 14 bases. The CDR3 covers 14 residues. In DNA form, the CDR3 reads TGTGCCAGCAGCGAGGGAGGATCCGGCTACGAGCAGTACTTC. This translates into CASSEGGSGYEQYF.